The 14 T cell receptor beta chains listed next were all sequenced from one sample in a study of T cells in Graves' hyperthyroidism and ophthalmopathy. TCR beta CDR3 regions were amplified from RNA. First-round RT-PCR with HTBI primers amplified the TCR CDR3 region. MiXCR, applied by TCRdb to the multiplex PCR reads, yields one record per CDR3 protein. The sample has about 130,000 distinct CDR3 sequences; approximately 20% are singletons. Sequencing used blood. These receptors originate from a woman in her forties or fifties with Graves' hyperthyroidism that later progressed to Graves' ophthalmopathy.

This clonotype was recorded at least ten times. The rearrangement joins TRBV30 to TRBJ2-3, with D hard to call. The CDR3 length is 11 residues. CDR1 is GTSNPN and CDR2 is SVGIG in the germline V gene (reference sequence). Trimming pared 5 bases from V and 5 bases from J, leaving 8 bases between. For the CDR3, the DNA is TGTGCCTGGGGGTGGGGAGATACGCAGTATTTT. Encoded protein: CAWGWGDTQYF.

The V and J genes are TRBV28 and TRBJ2-7; D gene unclear. The germline CDR1 and CDR2 sequences are MDHEN and SYDVKM. The CDR3 contains 11 residues. Trimming shortened V by 10 bases and J by 3 bases, and 10 bases separated the two germline ends. Written as DNA, the CDR3 is TGTGCCATCATGGGCGGCTACGAGCAGTACTTC. This codes for CAIMGGYEQYF.

Ten or more counts support this clonotype. This sequence joins TRBV6-2 or TRBV6-3 and TRBJ2-1, with D maybe TRBD2 (6 bases). The CDR3 totals 17 residues. The V and J ends lost 6 bases and 0 bases respectively, with 18 bases between them. Germline V CDR1 and CDR2: MNHEY, SVGEGT. The CDR3 spells CASRALADLSSYNEQFF. In DNA form, the CDR3 reads TGTGCCAGCAGAGCATTAGCGGACCTAAGCTCCTACAATGAGCAGTTCTTC.

The chain is built from TRBV9 and TRBJ1-2; TRBD1 might be the D (5 bases). Germline assignment: CDR1 SGDLS and CDR2 YYNGEE. V dropped 2 bases and J dropped 2 bases, with 13 bases sitting between them. The CDR3 totals 15 residues. The CDR3 loop is CASSVSGTVNYGYTF. Written as DNA, the CDR3 is TGTGCCAGCAGCGTTTCCGGGACGGTGAACTATGGCTACACCTTC.

The sample holds many counts of this clonotype. V usage is TRBV2 and J usage is TRBJ2-2; tentatively, D is TRBD1 (5 bases). Between the trimmed V and J ends, which lost 7 bases and 4 bases, there was a span of 7 bases. CDR3 size: 12 residues. Germline V gene data show CDR1 as SNHLY and CDR2 as FYNNEI. CDR3 sequence: CASTGATGELFF. In DNA, the CDR3 is TGTGCCAGCACTGGGGCCACCGGGGAGCTGTTTTTT. The full variable domain, rest sourced from reference TRBV2 and TRBJ2-2, is EPEVTQTPSHQVTQMGQEVILRCVPISNHLYFYWYRQILGQKVEFLVSFYNNEISEKSEIFDDQFSVERPDGSNFTLKIRSTKLEDSAMYFCASTGATGELFFGEGSRLTVL.

This chain joins TRBV11-2 and TRBJ2-7; 11 bases fit TRBD1. The CDR3 runs 17 residues. CDR1 and CDR2 (germline): SGHAT, FQNNGV. V gave up 7 bases and J gave up 7 bases; unmatched junction bases: 18. Written as DNA, the CDR3 is TGTGCCAGCACCCCCAAGAGGAGAGCCGGGACAGGGGGAGAGCAGTACTTC. Translated: CASTPKRRAGTGGEQYF.

This clonotype appeared many times. This chain uses TRBV12-3 or TRBV12-4 with TRBJ2-7; 8 nucleotides line up with TRBD2. CDR3 size: 15 residues. V lost 5 bases, J lost 0 bases, and 6 bases stayed unmatched. The CDR3 DNA is TGTGCCAGCAGTCCCGGGGGGGCCGGCTCCTACGAGCAGTACTTC. This encodes CASSPGGAGSYEQYF.

This clonotype was recorded many times. CDR3 amino acids: CASSFIVGSYNEQFF. CDR3 nucleotides: TGTGCCAGCAGTTTTATAGTAGGGTCCTACAATGAGCAGTTCTTC. This chain uses TRBV2 with TRBJ2-1; no reliable D call. This CDR3 has 15 amino acids. The germline gives CDR1 SNHLY, CDR2 FYNNEI. V was trimmed by 5 bases and J by 1 base, leaving 12 bases between them.

There are many counts of this clonotype. This sequence joins TRBV28 and TRBJ1-2, with TRBD1 identical over 9 bases. The CDR3 runs to 16 residues. The junction had 11 bases not matched to a gene; V was cut back by 4 bases and J by 5 bases. Per germline, CDR1 MDHEN and CDR2 SYDVKM. The DNA for the CDR3 is TGTGCCAGCAGTTCCCCGGGACAGGGTAGTGGGTATGGCTACACCTTC. Translation gives CASSSPGQGSGYGYTF.

CDR3 in amino acids: CASRIQGSNQPQHF. In DNA form, the CDR3 reads TGTGCCAGCAGGATACAGGGTAGCAATCAGCCCCAGCATTTT. The chain links TRBV28 to TRBJ1-5, with D maybe TRBD1 (6 bases). This CDR3 region has 14 residues. From germline, CDR1 is MDHEN and CDR2 SYDVKM. V was shortened by 6 bases and J by 0 bases, with 9 bases between the two germline ends.

At least ten counts were recorded for this clonotype. The J gene is TRBJ2-3, the V gene TRBV2; 12 bases align to TRBD2. This CDR3 is built from 15 residues. Germline V gene sequence: CDR1 SNHLY, CDR2 FYNNEI. Unmatched junction bases numbered 5, after V lost 8 bases and J lost 2 bases. CDR3 sequence reads: CASHSSGRVTDTQYF. The CDR3 coding sequence is TGTGCCAGCCATTCTAGCGGGAGGGTCACAGATACGCAGTATTTT.

This clonotype appeared many times. V gene TRBV11-2 combines with J gene TRBJ2-3, with D possibly matching TRBD2 (6 bases). From germline, CDR1 is SGHAT and CDR2 FQNNGV. V dropped 2 bases and J dropped 8 bases, with 8 bases sitting between them. This CDR3 contains 12 residues. The CDR3 is CASSLTSSTQYF. Written as DNA, the CDR3 is TGTGCCAGCAGCTTAACTAGCAGTACGCAGTATTTT.

The V gene is TRBV27, the J gene TRBJ1-2; D is uncertain. V lost 3 bases and J lost 6, with 17 bases in between. The length of the CDR3 is 15 residues. CDR1 and CDR2 (germline): MNHEY, SMNVEV (reference sequence). The CDR3 spells CASSFQPAESNGYTF. In DNA, the CDR3 is TGTGCCAGCAGTTTCCAACCTGCGGAAAGCAATGGCTACACCTTC.

Ten or more counts support this clonotype. The chain combines TRBV28 with TRBJ1-4, with D tentatively TRBD1 (5 bases). V lost 2 bases to trimming and J lost 6 bases, with 16 bases between them. The germline CDR1 and CDR2 sequences are MDHEN and SYDVKM. CDR3 size: 16 residues. The CDR3 DNA reads TGTGCCAGCAGTTTAGGGGCACCGAGGCGGTATGAAAAACTGTTTTTT. The encoded protein is CASSLGAPRRYEKLFF.